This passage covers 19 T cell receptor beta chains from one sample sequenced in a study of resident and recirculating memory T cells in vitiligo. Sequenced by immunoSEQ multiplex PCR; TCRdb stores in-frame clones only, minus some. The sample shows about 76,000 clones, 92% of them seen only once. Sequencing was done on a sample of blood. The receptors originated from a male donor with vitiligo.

CDR3 nucleotides: TGTGCTAGTGGTTTGGACCATTTACAGGGGGCGAACACCGGGGAGCTGTTTTTT. Protein sequence: CASGLDHLQGANTGELFF. The chain joins TRBV12-5 to TRBJ2-2, with TRBD1 identical over 8 bases. The CDR3 is 18 residues long. The V gene end was trimmed by 1 base and the J gene end by 0 bases; junction bases not matched to a gene: 7. Germline values: CDR1 LGHNT, CDR2 FRNRAP. The whole variable domain, filled in from reference TRBV12-5 and TRBJ2-2, reads DARVTQTPRHKVTEMGQEVTMRCQPILGHNTVFWYRQTMMQGLELLAYFRNRAPLDDSGMPKDRFSAEMPDATLATLKIQPSEPRDSAVYFCASGLDHLQGANTGELFFGEGSRLTVL.

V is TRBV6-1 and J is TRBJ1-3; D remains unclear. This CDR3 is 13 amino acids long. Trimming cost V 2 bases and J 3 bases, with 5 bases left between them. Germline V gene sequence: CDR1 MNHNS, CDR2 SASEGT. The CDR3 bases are TGTGCCAGCAGTGAACAGATTGGAAACACCATATATTTT. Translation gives CASSEQIGNTIYF.

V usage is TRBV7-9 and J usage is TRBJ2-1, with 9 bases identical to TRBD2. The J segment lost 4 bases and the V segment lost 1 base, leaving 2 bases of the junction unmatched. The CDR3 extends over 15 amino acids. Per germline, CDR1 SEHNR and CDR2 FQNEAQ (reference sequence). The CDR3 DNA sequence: TGTGCCAGCAGCTTAGTAGCGGGAGATTACAATGAGCAGTTCTTC. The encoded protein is CASSLVAGDYNEQFF.

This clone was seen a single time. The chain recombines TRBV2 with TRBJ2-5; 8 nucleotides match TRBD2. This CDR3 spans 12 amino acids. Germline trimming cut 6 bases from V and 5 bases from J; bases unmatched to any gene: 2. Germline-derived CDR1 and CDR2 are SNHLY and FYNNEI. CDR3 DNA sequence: TGTGCCAGCAGACGGGAGGGGGAGACCCAGTACTTC. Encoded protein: CASRREGETQYF.

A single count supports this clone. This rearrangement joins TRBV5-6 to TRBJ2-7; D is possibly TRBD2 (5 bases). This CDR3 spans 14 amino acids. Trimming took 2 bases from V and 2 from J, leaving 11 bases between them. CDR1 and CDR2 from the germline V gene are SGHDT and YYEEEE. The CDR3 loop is CASSFYEGAYEQYF. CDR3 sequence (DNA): TGTGCCAGCAGCTTTTATGAGGGAGCCTACGAGCAGTACTTC.

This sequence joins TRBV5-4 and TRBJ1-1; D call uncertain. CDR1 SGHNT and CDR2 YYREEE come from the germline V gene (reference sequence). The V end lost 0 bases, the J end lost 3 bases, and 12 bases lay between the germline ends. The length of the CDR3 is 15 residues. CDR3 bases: TGTGCCAGCAGCTTGGGGCGGGGAGGCTACACTGAAGCTTTCTTT. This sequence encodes CASSLGRGGYTEAFF.

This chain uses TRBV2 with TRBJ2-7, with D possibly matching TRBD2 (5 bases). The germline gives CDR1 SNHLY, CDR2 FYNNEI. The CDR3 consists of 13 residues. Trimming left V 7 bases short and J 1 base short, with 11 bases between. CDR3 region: CASKERISYEQYF. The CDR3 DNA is TGTGCCAGCAAGGAGCGGATATCCTACGAGCAGTACTTC.

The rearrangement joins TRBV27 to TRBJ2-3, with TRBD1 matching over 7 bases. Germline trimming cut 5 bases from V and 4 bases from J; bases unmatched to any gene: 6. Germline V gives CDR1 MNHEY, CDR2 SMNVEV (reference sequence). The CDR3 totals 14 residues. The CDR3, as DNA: TGTGCCAGCAGTCCCCGACAGGGCGCAGATACGCAGTATTTT. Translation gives CASSPRQGADTQYF.

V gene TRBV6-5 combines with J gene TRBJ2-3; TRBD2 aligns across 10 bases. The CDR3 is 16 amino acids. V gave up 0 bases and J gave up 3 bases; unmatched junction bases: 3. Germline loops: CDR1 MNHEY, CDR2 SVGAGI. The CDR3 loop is CASSYSTAGGTDTQYF. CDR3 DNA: TGTGCCAGCAGTTACTCCACAGCGGGAGGGACAGATACGCAGTATTTT.

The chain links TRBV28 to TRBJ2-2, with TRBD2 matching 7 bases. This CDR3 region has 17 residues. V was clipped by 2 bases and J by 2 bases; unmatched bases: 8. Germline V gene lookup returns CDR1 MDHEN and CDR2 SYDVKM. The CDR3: CASSLSGASGNTGELFF. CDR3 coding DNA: TGTGCCAGCAGTTTAAGTGGGGCTAGCGGAAACACCGGGGAGCTGTTTTTT.

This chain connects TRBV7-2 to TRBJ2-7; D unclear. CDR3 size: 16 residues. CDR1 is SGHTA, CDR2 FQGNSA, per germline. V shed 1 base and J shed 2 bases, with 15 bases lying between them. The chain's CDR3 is CASSLGSAALPYEQYF. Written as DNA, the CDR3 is TGTGCCAGCAGCTTAGGGTCTGCAGCGCTTCCCTACGAGCAGTACTTC.

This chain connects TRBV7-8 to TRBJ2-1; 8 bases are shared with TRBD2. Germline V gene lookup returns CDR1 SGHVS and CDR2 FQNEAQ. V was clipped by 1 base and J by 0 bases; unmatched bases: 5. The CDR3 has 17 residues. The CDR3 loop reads CASSLVRLAGSYNEQFF. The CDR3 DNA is TGTGCCAGCAGCTTAGTGCGGCTAGCGGGCTCCTACAATGAGCAGTTCTTC.

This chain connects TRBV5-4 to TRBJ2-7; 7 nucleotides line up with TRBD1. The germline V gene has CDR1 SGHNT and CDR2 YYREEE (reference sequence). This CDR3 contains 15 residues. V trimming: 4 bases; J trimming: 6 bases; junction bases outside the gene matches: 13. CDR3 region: CASSPTGANVGEQYF. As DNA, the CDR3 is TGTGCCAGCAGCCCCACAGGGGCCAACGTTGGCGAGCAGTACTTC. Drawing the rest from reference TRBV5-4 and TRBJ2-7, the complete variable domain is ETGVTQSPTHLIKTRGQQVTLRCSSQSGHNTVSWYQQALGQGPQFIFQYYREEENGRGNFPPRFSGLQFPNYSSELNVNALELDDSALYLCASSPTGANVGEQYFGPGTRLTVT.

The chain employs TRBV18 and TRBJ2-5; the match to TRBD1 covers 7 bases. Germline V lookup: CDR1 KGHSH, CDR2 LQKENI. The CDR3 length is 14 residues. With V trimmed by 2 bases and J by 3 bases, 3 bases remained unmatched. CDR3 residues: CASSPETGEETQYF. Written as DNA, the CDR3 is TGTGCCAGCTCACCAGAAACAGGGGAAGAGACCCAGTACTTC.

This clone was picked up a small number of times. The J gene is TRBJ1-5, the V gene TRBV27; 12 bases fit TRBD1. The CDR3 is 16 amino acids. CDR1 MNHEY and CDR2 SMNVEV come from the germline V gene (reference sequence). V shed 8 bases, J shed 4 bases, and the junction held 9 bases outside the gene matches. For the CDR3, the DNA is TGTGCCAGCGGACCGACGGGACAGGGGGCTAATCAGCCCCAGCATTTT. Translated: CASGPTGQGANQPQHF.

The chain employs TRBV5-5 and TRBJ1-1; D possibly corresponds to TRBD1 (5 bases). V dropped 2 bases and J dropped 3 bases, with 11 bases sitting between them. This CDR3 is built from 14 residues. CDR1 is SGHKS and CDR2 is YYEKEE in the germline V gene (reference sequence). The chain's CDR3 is CASSFRGEYTEAFF. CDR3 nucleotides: TGTGCCAGCAGCTTTAGGGGTGAGTACACTGAAGCTTTCTTT.

CDR3 loop: CASSQGGGGPGEQYF. The CDR3 DNA sequence: TGCGCCAGCAGCCAAGGGGGGGGAGGGCCGGGGGAGCAGTACTTC. The chain is built from TRBV4-1 and TRBJ2-7; TRBD2 matches 7 bases. Germline CDR1 reads MGHRA; CDR2 reads YSYEKL. The V segment lost 1 base and the J segment 7 bases; nucleotides outside the gene matches: 10. CDR3 size: 15 residues.

The CDR3 nucleotides are TGTGCCAGCAGTTCTCTGAGCTCTGGAAACACCATATATTTT. Its protein is CASSSLSSGNTIYF. The gene calls are TRBV28 and TRBJ1-3; D not certain. There are 14 residues in the CDR3. V lost 4 bases and J 0 bases, leaving 7 bases between the germline ends. Germline-derived CDR1 and CDR2 are MDHEN and SYDVKM.

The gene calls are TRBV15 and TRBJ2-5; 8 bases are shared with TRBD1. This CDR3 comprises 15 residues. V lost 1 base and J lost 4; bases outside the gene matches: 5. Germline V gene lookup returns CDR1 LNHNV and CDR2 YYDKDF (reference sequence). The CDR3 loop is CATSRVDGQGETQYF. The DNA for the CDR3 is TGTGCCACCAGCAGAGTAGACGGACAGGGAGAGACCCAGTACTTC.